This T cell receptor (beta chain) was recorded in a study of blood T cell repertoires in COVID-19. Across the study: COVID-19 samples, acute and convalescent, were from the United States, Italy and Spain. T cells, B-cell-depleted T cells, or PBMCs provided the cDNA or gDNA that served as material.

As handled by the study authors: Reference gene primer amplification in the assay estimated nucleated cell counts. TCRdb keeps only in-frame clones here, not all; method: immunoSEQ multiplex PCR. V and J calls and clone size come straight from that table; D and trimming were deduced from the DNA. The sample yields 40,000 to 50,000 clones, approximately 83% seen once. This CDR3 is built from 14 residues. With V trimmed by 10 bases and J by 0 bases, 8 bases remained unmatched. The germline V gene encodes CDR1 MNHEY and CDR2 SMNVEV (reference sequence). The sequence came from a human donor in a cohort sampled during active COVID-19. The donor label of this sample is uncertain. Specimen: peripheral blood. The rearrangement joins TRBV27 to TRBJ1-1; 7 bases line up with TRBD1. CDR3 nucleotides: TGTGCCACCTCTGGGGACAGTCTGAACACTGAAGCTTTCTTT. Protein sequence: CATSGDSLNTEAFF.